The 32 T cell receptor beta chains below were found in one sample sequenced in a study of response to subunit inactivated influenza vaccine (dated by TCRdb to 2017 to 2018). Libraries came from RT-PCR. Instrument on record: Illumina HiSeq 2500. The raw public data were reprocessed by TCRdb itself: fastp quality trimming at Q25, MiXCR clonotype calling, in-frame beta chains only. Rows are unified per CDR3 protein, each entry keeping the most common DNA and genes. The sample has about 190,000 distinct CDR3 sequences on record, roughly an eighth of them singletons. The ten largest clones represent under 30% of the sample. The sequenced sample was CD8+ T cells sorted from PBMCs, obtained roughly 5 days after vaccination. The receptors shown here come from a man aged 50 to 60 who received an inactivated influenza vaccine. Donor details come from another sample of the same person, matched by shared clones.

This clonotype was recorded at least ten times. CDR3 region: CSASRGPYTEAFF. The CDR3 bases are TGCAGTGCTAGTCGGGGGCCTTACACTGAAGCTTTCTTT. This chain connects TRBV20-1 to TRBJ1-1; D might be TRBD1 (6 bases). The germline V gene encodes CDR1 DFQATT and CDR2 SNEGSKA (reference sequence). Trimming left V 3 bases short and J 3 bases short, with 11 bases between. This CDR3 spans 13 amino acids.

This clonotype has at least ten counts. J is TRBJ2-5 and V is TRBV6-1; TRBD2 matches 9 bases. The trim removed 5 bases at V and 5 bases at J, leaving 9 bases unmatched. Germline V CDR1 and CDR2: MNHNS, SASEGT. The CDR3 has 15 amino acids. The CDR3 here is CASSRGGAVIETQYF. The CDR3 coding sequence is TGTGCCAGCAGTCGCGGGGGGGCTGTGATTGAGACCCAGTACTTC.

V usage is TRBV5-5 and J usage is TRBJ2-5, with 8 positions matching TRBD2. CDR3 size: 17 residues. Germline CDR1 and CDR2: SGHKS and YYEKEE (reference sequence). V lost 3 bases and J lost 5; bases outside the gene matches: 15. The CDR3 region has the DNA TGTGCCAGCAGCTGGGGGACTAGTCGCGGGATGGGGGAGACCCAGTACTTC. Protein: CASSWGTSRGMGETQYF.

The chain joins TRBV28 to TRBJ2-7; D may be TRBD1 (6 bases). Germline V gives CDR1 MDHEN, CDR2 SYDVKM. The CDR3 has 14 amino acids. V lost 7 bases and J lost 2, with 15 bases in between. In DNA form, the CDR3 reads TGTGCCAGCATCCTTGGGGCAGGGGCCTACGAGCAGTACTTC. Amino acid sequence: CASILGAGAYEQYF.

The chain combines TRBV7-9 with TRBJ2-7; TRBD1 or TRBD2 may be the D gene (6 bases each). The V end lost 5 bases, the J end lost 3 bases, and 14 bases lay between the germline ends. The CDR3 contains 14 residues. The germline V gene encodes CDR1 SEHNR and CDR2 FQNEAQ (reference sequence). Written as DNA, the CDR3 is TGTGCCAGCAGCGGAAGTCGGGGGCTCTACGAGCAGTACTTC. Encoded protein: CASSGSRGLYEQYF.

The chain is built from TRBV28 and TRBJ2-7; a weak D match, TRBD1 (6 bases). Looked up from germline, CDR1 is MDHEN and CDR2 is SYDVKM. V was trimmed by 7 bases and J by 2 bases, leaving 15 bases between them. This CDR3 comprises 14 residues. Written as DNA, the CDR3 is TGTGCCAGCACATTTGTAGGGGGTACCTACGAGCAGTACTTC. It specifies CASTFVGGTYEQYF. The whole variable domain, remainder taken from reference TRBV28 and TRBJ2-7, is DVKVTQSSRYLVKRTGEKVFLECVQDMDHENMFWYRQDPGLGLRLIYFSYDVKMKEKGDIPEGYSVSREKKERFSLILESASTNQTSMYLCASTFVGGTYEQYFGPGTRLTVT.

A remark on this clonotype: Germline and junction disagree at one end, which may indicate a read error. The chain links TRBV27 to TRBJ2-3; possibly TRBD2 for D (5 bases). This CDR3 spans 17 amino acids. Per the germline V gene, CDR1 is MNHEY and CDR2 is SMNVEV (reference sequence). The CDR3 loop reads CASSAVLDSSSTDTLYF. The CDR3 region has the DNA TGTGCCAGCAGTGCGGTACTGGACTCTTCTAGCACAGATACGCTGTATTTT.

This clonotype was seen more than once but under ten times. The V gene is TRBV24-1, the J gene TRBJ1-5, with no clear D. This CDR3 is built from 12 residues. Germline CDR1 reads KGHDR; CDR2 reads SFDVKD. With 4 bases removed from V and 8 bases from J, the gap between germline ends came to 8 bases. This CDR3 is CATSDRTEPQHF. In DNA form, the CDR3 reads TGTGCCACCAGTGACCGGACGGAGCCCCAGCATTTT.

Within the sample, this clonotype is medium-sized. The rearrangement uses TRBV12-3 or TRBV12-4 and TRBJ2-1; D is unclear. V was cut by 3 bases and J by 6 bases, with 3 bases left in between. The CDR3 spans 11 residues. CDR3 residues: CASSFGNEQFF. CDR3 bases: TGTGCCAGCAGTTTCGGCAATGAGCAGTTCTTC.

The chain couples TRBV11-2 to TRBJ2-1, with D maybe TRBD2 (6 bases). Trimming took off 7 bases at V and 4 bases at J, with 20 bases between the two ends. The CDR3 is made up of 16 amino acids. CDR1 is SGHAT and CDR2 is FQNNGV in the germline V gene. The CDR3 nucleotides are TGTGCCAGCAAATTATCCGGGGCTAGCGCGTACAATGAGCAGTTCTTC. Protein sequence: CASKLSGASAYNEQFF.

The CDR3 is CASSFPGSRSEKLFF. For the CDR3, the DNA is TGTGCCAGCAGCTTCCCCGGGTCCCGGTCTGAAAAACTGTTTTTT. This chain uses TRBV7-9 with TRBJ1-4; D is ambiguous. This CDR3 spans 15 amino acids. Trimming took 3 bases from V and 7 from J, leaving 15 bases between them. CDR1 SEHNR and CDR2 FQNEAQ come from the germline V gene (reference sequence).

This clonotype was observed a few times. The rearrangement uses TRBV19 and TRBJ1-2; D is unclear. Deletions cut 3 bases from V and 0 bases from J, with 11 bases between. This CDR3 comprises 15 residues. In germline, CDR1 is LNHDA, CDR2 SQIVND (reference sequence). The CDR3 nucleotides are TGTGCCAGTAGTATCTCCGGCAGAGCTAACTATGGCTACACCTTC. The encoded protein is CASSISGRANYGYTF.

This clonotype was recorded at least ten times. In DNA form, the CDR3 reads TGTGCCAGCAGGGAACTCGGAAAAAACATTCAGTACTTC. This encodes CASRELGKNIQYF. The genes are TRBV28 and TRBJ2-4; D is undetermined. This CDR3 contains 13 residues. The V gene's germline CDR1 is MDHEN and CDR2 SYDVKM. V lost 6 bases and J 4 bases, leaving 10 bases between the germline ends.

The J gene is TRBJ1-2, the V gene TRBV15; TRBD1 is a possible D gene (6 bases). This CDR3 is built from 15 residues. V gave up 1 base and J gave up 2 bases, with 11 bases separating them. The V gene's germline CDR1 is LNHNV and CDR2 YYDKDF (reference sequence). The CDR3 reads CATSRVQGSNYGYTF. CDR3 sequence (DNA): TGTGCCACCAGCAGAGTACAGGGATCCAACTATGGCTACACCTTC.

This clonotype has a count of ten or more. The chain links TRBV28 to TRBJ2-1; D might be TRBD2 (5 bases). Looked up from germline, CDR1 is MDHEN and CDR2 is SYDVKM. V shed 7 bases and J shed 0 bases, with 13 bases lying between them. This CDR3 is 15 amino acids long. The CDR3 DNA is TGTGCCAGCACCCCGACTGGGAGCTCCTACAATGAGCAGTTCTTC. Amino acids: CASTPTGSSYNEQFF.

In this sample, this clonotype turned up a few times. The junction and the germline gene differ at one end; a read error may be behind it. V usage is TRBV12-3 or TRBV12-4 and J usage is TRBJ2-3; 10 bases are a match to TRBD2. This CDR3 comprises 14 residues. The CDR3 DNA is TGTGCCAGCAGTCTAGCGGGGGATTGGGATACGCAGTATTTT. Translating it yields CASSLAGDWDTQYF.

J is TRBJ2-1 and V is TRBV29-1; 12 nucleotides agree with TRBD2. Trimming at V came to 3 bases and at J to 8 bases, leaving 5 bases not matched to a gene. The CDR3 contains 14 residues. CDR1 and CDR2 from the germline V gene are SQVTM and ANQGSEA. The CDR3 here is CSVERLAGVYEQFF. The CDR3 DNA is TGCAGCGTTGAGCGACTAGCGGGAGTTTATGAGCAGTTCTTC.

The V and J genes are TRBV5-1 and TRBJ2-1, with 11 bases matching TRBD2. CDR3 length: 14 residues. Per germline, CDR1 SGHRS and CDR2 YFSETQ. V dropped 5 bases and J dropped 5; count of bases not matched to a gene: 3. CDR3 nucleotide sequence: TGCGCCAGCAGGGTAGCGGGGGGGAACAATGAGCAGTTCTTC. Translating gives CASRVAGGNNEQFF.

The CDR3: CASSLGDRGANTEAFF. CDR3 DNA sequence: TGTGCCAGCAGCTTGGGAGACAGGGGGGCGAACACTGAAGCTTTCTTT. V gene TRBV5-6 combines with J gene TRBJ1-1; TRBD1 matches at 9 bases. The germline V gene has CDR1 SGHDT and CDR2 YYEEEE. The V segment lost 0 bases and the J segment 1 base; nucleotides outside the gene matches: 4. The length of the CDR3 is 16 residues.

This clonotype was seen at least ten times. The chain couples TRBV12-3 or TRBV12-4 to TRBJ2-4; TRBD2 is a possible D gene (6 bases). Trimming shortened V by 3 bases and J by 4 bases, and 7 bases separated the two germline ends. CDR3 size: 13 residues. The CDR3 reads CASSFGGKNIQYF. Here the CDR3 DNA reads TGTGCCAGCAGTTTCGGAGGGAAAAACATTCAGTACTTC.

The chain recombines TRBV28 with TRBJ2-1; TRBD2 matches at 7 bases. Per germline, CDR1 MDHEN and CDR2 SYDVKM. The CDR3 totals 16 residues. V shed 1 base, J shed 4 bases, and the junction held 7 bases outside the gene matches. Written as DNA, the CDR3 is TGTGCCAGCAGTTTATTTGGAAGCGGGGAATACAATGAGCAGTTCTTC. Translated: CASSLFGSGEYNEQFF.

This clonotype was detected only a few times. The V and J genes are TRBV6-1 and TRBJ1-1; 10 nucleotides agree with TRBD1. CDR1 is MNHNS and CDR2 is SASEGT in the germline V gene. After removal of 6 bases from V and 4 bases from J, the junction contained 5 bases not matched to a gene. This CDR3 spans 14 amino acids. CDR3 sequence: CASRSGTGATEAFF. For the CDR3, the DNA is TGTGCCAGCAGATCCGGGACAGGGGCCACTGAAGCTTTCTTT.

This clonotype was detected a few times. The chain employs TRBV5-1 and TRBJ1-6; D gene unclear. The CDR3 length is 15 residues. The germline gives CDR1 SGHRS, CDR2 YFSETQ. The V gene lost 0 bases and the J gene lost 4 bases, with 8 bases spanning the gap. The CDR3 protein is CASSLGGVYNSPLHF. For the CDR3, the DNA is TGCGCCAGCAGCTTGGGGGGAGTTTATAATTCACCCCTCCACTTT.

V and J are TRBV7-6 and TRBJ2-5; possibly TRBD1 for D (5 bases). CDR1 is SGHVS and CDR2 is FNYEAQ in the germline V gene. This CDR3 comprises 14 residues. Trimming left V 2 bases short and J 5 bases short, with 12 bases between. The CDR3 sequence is CASSLLTAQETQYF. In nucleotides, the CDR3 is TGTGCCAGCAGCTTACTGACAGCCCAGGAGACCCAGTACTTC.

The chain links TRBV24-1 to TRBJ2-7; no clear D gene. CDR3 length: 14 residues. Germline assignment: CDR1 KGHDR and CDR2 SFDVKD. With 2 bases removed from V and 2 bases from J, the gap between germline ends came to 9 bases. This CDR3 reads CATSDSGLTYEQYF. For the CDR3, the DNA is TGTGCCACCAGTGATTCCGGATTAACCTACGAGCAGTACTTC.

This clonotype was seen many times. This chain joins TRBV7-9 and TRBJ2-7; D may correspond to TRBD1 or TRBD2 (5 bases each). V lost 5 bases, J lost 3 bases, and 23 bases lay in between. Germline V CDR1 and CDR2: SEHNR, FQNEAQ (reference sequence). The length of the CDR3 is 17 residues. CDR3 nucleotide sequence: TGTGCCAGCAGCCCAACTCGGGGTTTGGACAACTACTACGAGCAGTACTTC. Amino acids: CASSPTRGLDNYYEQYF.

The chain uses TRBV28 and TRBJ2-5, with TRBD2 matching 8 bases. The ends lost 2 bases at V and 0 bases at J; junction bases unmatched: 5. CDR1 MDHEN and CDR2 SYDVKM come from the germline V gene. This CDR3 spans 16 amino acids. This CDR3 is CASSLGSGGYQETQYF. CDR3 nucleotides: TGTGCCAGCAGTTTAGGCTCGGGGGGGTACCAAGAGACCCAGTACTTC. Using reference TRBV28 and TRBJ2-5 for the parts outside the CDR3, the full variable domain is DVKVTQSSRYLVKRTGEKVFLECVQDMDHENMFWYRQDPGLGLRLIYFSYDVKMKEKGDIPEGYSVSREKKERFSLILESASTNQTSMYLCASSLGSGGYQETQYFGPGTRLLVL.

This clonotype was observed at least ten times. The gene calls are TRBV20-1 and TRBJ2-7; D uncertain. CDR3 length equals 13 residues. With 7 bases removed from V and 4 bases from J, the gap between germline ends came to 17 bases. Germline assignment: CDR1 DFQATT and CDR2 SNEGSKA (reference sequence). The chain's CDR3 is CSVLELGKYEQYF. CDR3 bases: TGCAGTGTACTTGAACTGGGGAAATACGAGCAGTACTTC.

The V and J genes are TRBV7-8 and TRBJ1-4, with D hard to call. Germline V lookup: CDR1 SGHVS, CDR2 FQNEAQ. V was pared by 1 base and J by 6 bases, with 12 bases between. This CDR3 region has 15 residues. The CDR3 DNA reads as TGTGCCAGCAGCTTAGGGACCGGGATTTATGAAAAACTGTTTTTT. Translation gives CASSLGTGIYEKLFF.

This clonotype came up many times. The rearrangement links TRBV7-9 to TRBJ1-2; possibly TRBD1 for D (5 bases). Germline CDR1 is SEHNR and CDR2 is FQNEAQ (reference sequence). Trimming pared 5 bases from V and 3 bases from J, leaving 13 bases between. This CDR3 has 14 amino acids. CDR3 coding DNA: TGTGCCAGCAGCCCCGAGACCAGGGACTATGGCTACACCTTC. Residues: CASSPETRDYGYTF.

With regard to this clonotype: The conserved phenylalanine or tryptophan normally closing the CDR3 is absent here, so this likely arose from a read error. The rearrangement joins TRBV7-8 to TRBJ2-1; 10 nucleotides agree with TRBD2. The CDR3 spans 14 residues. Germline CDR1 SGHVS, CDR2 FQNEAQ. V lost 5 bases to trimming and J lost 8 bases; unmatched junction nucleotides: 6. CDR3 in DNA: TGTGCCAGCAGCCGAGCGGGGGGGTTCCATGAGCAGTTCTTG. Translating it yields CASSRAGGFHEQFL.

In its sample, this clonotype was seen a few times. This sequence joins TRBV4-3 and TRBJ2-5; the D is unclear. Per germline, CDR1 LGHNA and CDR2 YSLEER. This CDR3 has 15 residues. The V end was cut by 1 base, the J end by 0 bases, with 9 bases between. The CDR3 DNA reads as TGCGCCAGCAGCCAAGTCCGGCAGTACCAAGAGACCCAGTACTTC. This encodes CASSQVRQYQETQYF.